Each of the 7 T cell receptor beta chains below was sequenced from the same sample in a study of shared clonotypes between healthy human individuals. Clones were sequenced by immunoSEQ multiplex PCR, and TCRdb holds only the in-frame ones, with some missing. The sample lists around 650,000 clones; 90% to 97% were seen once. Naive CD8 cells comprised CD45RO-negative, CCR7-positively selected cells, excluding terminally differentiated effector memory CD45RA+ cells. Specimen: naive CD8+ T cells sorted from blood. Source of these receptors: a woman aged 25-40 years in good health.

The chain combines TRBV5-6 with TRBJ1-2, with D perhaps matching TRBD1 (6 bases). The CDR3 covers 15 residues. V lost 4 bases, J lost 3 bases, and 16 bases lay in between. Germline V lookup: CDR1 SGHDT, CDR2 YYEEEE. CDR3 coding DNA: TGTGCCAGCAGCCCGGCCCGCCAGGGGCACTATGGCTACACCTTC. Translation gives CASSPARQGHYGYTF.

The J gene is TRBJ2-7, the V gene TRBV18; D is uncertain. The CDR3 sequence is 16 residues long. The germline V gene has CDR1 KGHSH and CDR2 LQKENI. Trimming left V 0 bases short and J 2 bases short, with 14 bases between. The chain's CDR3 is CASSPPDSEITYEQYF. In DNA form, the CDR3 reads TGTGCCAGCTCACCACCTGATAGTGAGATAACCTACGAGCAGTACTTC.

The sample holds one count of this clone. The gene calls are TRBV19 and TRBJ2-5, with D perhaps matching TRBD1 (6 bases). The CDR3 is 16 residues long. In germline, CDR1 is LNHDA, CDR2 SQIVND (reference sequence). The V gene lost 6 bases and the J gene lost 3 bases, with 20 bases spanning the gap. This chain's CDR3 is CASSPGESRGEETQYF. DNA of the CDR3: TGTGCCAGTAGCCCAGGGGAAAGCCGAGGGGAAGAGACCCAGTACTTC.

This chain connects TRBV5-6 to TRBJ2-3, with 7 positions matching TRBD2. V dropped 0 bases and J dropped 3; count of bases not matched to a gene: 4. Germline-derived CDR1 and CDR2 are SGHDT and YYEEEE. This CDR3 comprises 15 residues. The CDR3 protein is CASSLGGSMTDTQYF. CDR3 sequence (DNA): TGTGCCAGCAGCTTGGGCGGGAGTATGACAGATACGCAGTATTTT. The whole variable domain, filled in from reference TRBV5-6 and TRBJ2-3, reads DAGVTQSPTHLIKTRGQQVTLRCSPKSGHDTVSWYQQALGQGPQFIFQYYEEEERQRGNFPDRFSGHQFPNYSSELNVNALLLGDSALYLCASSLGGSMTDTQYFGPGTRLTVL.

This sequence joins TRBV28 and TRBJ2-4; weak D call: TRBD2 (5 bases). This CDR3 region has 15 residues. Germline V lookup: CDR1 MDHEN, CDR2 SYDVKM. V was shortened by 7 bases and J by 6 bases, with 19 bases between the two germline ends. CDR3 bases: TGTGCCAGCACCGAAGACTACTCCCTGAGAAACATTCAGTACTTC. Translation: CASTEDYSLRNIQYF.

This chain uses TRBV29-1 with TRBJ2-1; 7 bases align to TRBD1. J was trimmed by 3 bases and V by 4 bases; bases with no gene match: 3. The CDR3 extends over 13 amino acids. The V gene's germline CDR1 is SQVTM and CDR2 ANQGSEA. The CDR3 here is CSVVGDSYNEQFF. DNA for the CDR3: TGCAGCGTTGTAGGGGACAGCTACAATGAGCAGTTCTTC.

This clone has only one observation. The chain uses TRBV25-1 and TRBJ1-2, with D uncertain. Germline lookup yields CDR1 MGHDK and CDR2 SYGVNS. Trimming took 2 bases from V and 5 from J, leaving 15 bases between them. The length of the CDR3 is 15 residues. CDR3 in DNA: TGTGCCAGCAGTGAACGAGGGCAGCTAATATATGGCTACACCTTC. Translated, it gives CASSERGQLIYGYTF.